This T cell receptor beta chain was observed in a study of shared clonotypes between healthy human individuals. The wider study: Used for every donor were three CD4 naive, three CD4 memory, two CD8 naive and one CD8 memory plate.

Measured with immunoSEQ multiplex PCR; TCRdb has only the in-frame clones, and not every one. The sample lists about 2.4 million clones, just over 90% seen once, with over 0.12% in the top ten. Germline loops: CDR1 SEHNR, CDR2 FQNEAQ (reference sequence). The CDR3 has 15 residues. Comment on this clone: Sequence at one end of the junction differs from germline and may be a read error.

The rearrangement uses TRBV7-9 and TRBJ1-1, with 9 nucleotides matching TRBD1. This receptor was identified in a man aged 18 to 29 in good health. Sequencing used naive CD4+ T cells sorted from blood. Subset: CD45RA+ positively selected. The CDR3 sequence: CASSFPGTGNAEAFF. The CDR3 DNA is TGTGCCAGCAGCTTTCCCGGGACAGGGAACGCTGAAGCTTTCTTT.